Below, 11 T cell receptor beta chains from the same sample are listed, as sequenced in a study of T cell changes during pregnancy in multiple sclerosis. TCRdb's copy holds only in-frame clones and misses some; the assay was immunoSEQ multiplex PCR. The sample includes 70,000 to 95,000 clones, around 94% of them seen just once. This sample comprised peripheral blood, obtained in the second trimester of pregnancy. These receptors came from a female donor in good health, enrolled as a control in a pregnancy study.

J is TRBJ1-4 and V is TRBV6-5, with D possibly matching TRBD1 (6 bases). CDR1 is MNHEY, CDR2 SVGAGI, per germline. V was pared by 5 bases and J by 6 bases, with 13 bases between. This CDR3 is built from 14 residues. CDR3 amino acids: CASSRGAHDEKLFF. The CDR3 DNA reads TGTGCCAGCAGTCGGGGGGCGCATGATGAAAAACTGTTTTTT.

V gene TRBV5-4 combines with J gene TRBJ1-1, with a tentative D call TRBD1 (6 bases). The CDR3 covers 15 residues. From germline, CDR1 is SGHNT and CDR2 YYREEE (reference sequence). V was cut by 5 bases and J by 0 bases, with 14 bases left in between. CDR3 region: CASSSGQFMNTEAFF. The CDR3 DNA reads as TGTGCCAGCAGTTCCGGACAGTTTATGAACACTGAAGCTTTCTTT.

The genes are TRBV11-2 and TRBJ2-5; 8 bases align to TRBD1. This CDR3 region has 14 residues. Germline values: CDR1 SGHAT, CDR2 FQNNGV. The J segment lost 2 bases and the V segment lost 4 bases, leaving 3 bases of the junction unmatched. Here the CDR3 DNA reads TGTGCCAGCAGCTCTTACAGGGGGCAAGAGACCCAGTACTTC. Its translation: CASSSYRGQETQYF.

The gene calls are TRBV25-1 and TRBJ1-1; 8 nucleotides match TRBD1. The CDR3 runs to 14 residues. The V gene's germline CDR1 is MGHDK and CDR2 SYGVNS. Trimming removed 4 bases from V and 6 bases from J; junction bases left unmatched: 7. The CDR3 here is CASSAIGTGAEAFF. In DNA, the CDR3 is TGTGCCAGCAGTGCAATAGGGACAGGAGCTGAAGCTTTCTTT.

The chain carries TRBV5-1 and TRBJ2-5, with TRBD2 matching 14 bases. Germline CDR1 reads SGHRS; CDR2 reads YFSETQ. The CDR3 is 15 residues long. V lost 4 bases and J lost 2; bases outside the gene matches: 1. The CDR3: CASSRTSGGQETQYF. CDR3 nucleotide sequence: TGCGCCAGCAGCCGGACTAGCGGGGGGCAAGAGACCCAGTACTTC.

V is TRBV28 and J is TRBJ1-1; 12 bases agree with TRBD1. V lost 7 bases and J lost 1; bases outside the gene matches: 4. From germline, CDR1 is MDHEN and CDR2 SYDVKM. CDR3 length: 15 amino acids. CDR3 coding DNA: TGTGCCAGCATCGGGACAGGGGGCGCGAACACTGAAGCTTTCTTT. It specifies CASIGTGGANTEAFF.

This clone was seen once. The V call is TRBV23-1, the J call TRBJ2-7; D is unresolved. TRBV23-1 is marked as an open reading frame, function uncertain. V was cut by 2 bases and J by 2 bases, with 16 bases left in between. The CDR3 length is 16 residues. The CDR3 nucleotides read TGCGCCAGCAGTCAACAAGCTCACGGTCGAACCTACGAGCAGTACTTC. As protein: CASSQQAHGRTYEQYF.

The rearrangement uses TRBV6-1 and TRBJ1-1; TRBD1 matches at 8 bases. The V gene end was trimmed by 10 bases and the J gene end by 0 bases; junction bases not matched to a gene: 7. Germline V CDR1 and CDR2: MNHNS, SASEGT. This CDR3 is 14 amino acids long. CDR3: CATRTGTMNTEAFF. The CDR3 DNA follows: TGTGCCACCAGGACAGGGACCATGAACACTGAAGCTTTCTTT.

The chain links TRBV5-1 to TRBJ2-1; 7 bases are shared with TRBD1. Trimming at V came to 4 bases and at J to 4 bases, leaving 8 bases not matched to a gene. Germline V gives CDR1 SGHRS, CDR2 YFSETQ. This CDR3 contains 15 residues. CDR3 sequence (DNA): TGCGCCAGCAGCCTTCGACAGGGCCTTTACAATGAGCAGTTCTTC. Translation gives CASSLRQGLYNEQFF.

V and J are TRBV7-9 and TRBJ2-2; TRBD1 matches at 8 bases. V gave up 4 bases and J gave up 6 bases; unmatched junction bases: 7. The CDR3 has 15 residues. Germline V CDR1 and CDR2: SEHNR, FQNEAQ (reference sequence). In nucleotides, the CDR3 is TGTGCCAGCAGCTACAGGGGGATGAATCCCGGGGAGCTGTTTTTT. Translating gives CASSYRGMNPGELFF.

CDR3 nucleotide sequence: TGTGCCAGCAGCTTGGTGGGGGGAGCTAACTATGGCTACACCTTC. The encoded protein is CASSLVGGANYGYTF. The chain links TRBV5-4 to TRBJ1-2, with a possible D match to TRBD1 (5 bases). Germline CDR1 reads SGHNT; CDR2 reads YYREEE (reference sequence). The CDR3 is made up of 15 amino acids. Trimming pared 0 bases from V and 0 bases from J, leaving 9 bases between.